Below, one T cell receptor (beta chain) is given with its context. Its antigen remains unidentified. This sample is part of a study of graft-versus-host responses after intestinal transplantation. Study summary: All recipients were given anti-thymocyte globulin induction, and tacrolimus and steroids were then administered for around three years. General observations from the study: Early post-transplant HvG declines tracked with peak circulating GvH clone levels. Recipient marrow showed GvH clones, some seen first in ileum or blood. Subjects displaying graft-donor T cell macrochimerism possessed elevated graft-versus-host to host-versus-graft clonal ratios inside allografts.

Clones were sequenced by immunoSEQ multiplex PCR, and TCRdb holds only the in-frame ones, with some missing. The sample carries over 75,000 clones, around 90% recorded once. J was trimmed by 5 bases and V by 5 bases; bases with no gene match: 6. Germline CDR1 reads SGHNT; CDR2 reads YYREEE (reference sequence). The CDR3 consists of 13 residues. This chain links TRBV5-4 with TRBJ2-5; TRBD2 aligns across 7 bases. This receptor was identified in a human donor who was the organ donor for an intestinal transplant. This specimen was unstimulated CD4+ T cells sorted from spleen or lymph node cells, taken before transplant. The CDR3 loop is CASSRGSEETQYF. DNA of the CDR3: TGTGCCAGCAGTCGCGGGAGCGAGGAGACCCAGTACTTC.